This paragraph reports one T cell receptor (beta chain). Germline V gene data show CDR1 as SGHRS and CDR2 as YFSETQ. V shed 2 bases and J shed 0 bases, with 13 bases lying between them. The CDR3 length is 16 residues. This sample is drawn from a study of T cell changes during pregnancy in multiple sclerosis. Libraries were prepared by immunoSEQ multiplex PCR; TCRdb keeps only in-frame clonotypes and omits some of them. The sample shows 40,000 to 55,000 clones, approximately 90% of them seen only once. The specimen was CD8+ T cells from peripheral blood mononuclear cells, collected in the second trimester of pregnancy. The receptor was isolated from a female donor with multiple sclerosis, enrolled in a pregnancy study. J is TRBJ2-3 and V is TRBV5-1, with a tentative D call TRBD1 (8 bases). The DNA for the CDR3 is TGCGCCAGCAGCTTTGGACAGGGAGGGAGCACAGATACGCAGTATTTT. Its protein is CASSFGQGGSTDTQYF.